One sample yielded the 8 T cell receptor beta chains listed below, sequenced in a study of T cell responses to AZD1222 COVID-19 vaccine. Measured with immunoSEQ multiplex PCR; TCRdb has only the in-frame clones, and not every one. The sample lists tens of thousands of clones, just over 90% seen once, with approximately 5.2% in the top ten. Sequencing used peripheral blood, obtained on day 0 of AZD1222 vaccination. The receptors here all came from an adult in good health.

V and J are TRBV19 and TRBJ1-1, with 7 bases aligning to TRBD1. The V gene's germline CDR1 is LNHDA and CDR2 SQIVND (reference sequence). The CDR3 runs to 14 residues. V gave up 3 bases and J gave up 0 bases; unmatched junction bases: 1. For the CDR3, the DNA is TGTGCCAGTAGTATTCAGGGGGTGAACACTGAAGCTTTCTTT. Translation gives CASSIQGVNTEAFF.

The J gene is TRBJ1-1, the V gene TRBV24-1; possible D gene TRBD1, 5 bases. This CDR3 region has 13 residues. The germline CDR1 and CDR2 sequences are KGHDR and SFDVKD. V was pared by 7 bases and J by 4 bases, with 12 bases between. The CDR3 spells CATRGGEVTEAFF. The CDR3 bases are TGTGCCACCAGGGGAGGGGAGGTCACTGAAGCTTTCTTT.

V usage is TRBV10-3 and J usage is TRBJ2-1; D unresolved. The germline V and J ends were trimmed by 10 bases and 5 bases, with 12 bases remaining between them. The CDR3 runs to 12 residues. Germline V gene lookup returns CDR1 ENHRY and CDR2 SYGVKD. The DNA of the CDR3 is TGTGCCACCCAGTCCGTGAACAATGAGCAGTTCTTC. This gives the protein CATQSVNNEQFF.

The chain links TRBV27 to TRBJ2-1; D is uncertain. Trimming cost V 2 bases and J 3 bases, with 8 bases left between them. Germline CDR1 reads MNHEY; CDR2 reads SMNVEV (reference sequence). The length of the CDR3 is 14 residues. CDR3 bases: TGTGCCAGCAGTTTAGGCGGTAACTACAATGAGCAGTTCTTC. Translating it yields CASSLGGNYNEQFF.

This clone was seen just once. V and J are TRBV5-1 and TRBJ2-3; D unresolved. The germline V gene has CDR1 SGHRS and CDR2 YFSETQ. V was cut by 2 bases and J by 4 bases, with 11 bases left in between. This CDR3 is built from 14 residues. CDR3 residues: CASSFDPRADTQYF. The CDR3, as DNA: TGCGCCAGCAGCTTCGACCCCCGTGCAGATACGCAGTATTTT. The whole variable domain, filled in from reference TRBV5-1 and TRBJ2-3, reads KAGVTQTPRYLIKTRGQQVTLSCSPISGHRSVSWYQQTPGQGLQFLFEYFSETQRNKGNFPGRFSGRQFSNSRSEMNVSTLELGDSALYLCASSFDPRADTQYFGPGTRLTVL.

This chain joins TRBV30 and TRBJ2-7, with D possibly TRBD1 on 6 matching bases. V was trimmed by 0 bases and J by 5 bases, leaving 8 bases between them. The CDR3 consists of 12 residues. The germline V gene encodes CDR1 GTSNPN and CDR2 SVGIG (reference sequence). CDR3 region: CAWSVQGHEQYF. In DNA, the CDR3 is TGTGCCTGGAGTGTACAGGGCCACGAGCAGTACTTC.

This chain connects TRBV5-1 to TRBJ2-3; D possibly matches TRBD1 or TRBD2 (6 bases each). The CDR3 runs 18 residues. Per the germline V gene, CDR1 is SGHRS and CDR2 is YFSETQ. Trimming pared 3 bases from V and 14 bases from J, leaving 34 bases between. This chain's CDR3 is CASSSNPMGHGGGTEAYF. Here the CDR3 DNA reads TGCGCCAGCAGCTCCAACCCAATGGGACACGGGGGCGGGACGGAGGCGTATTTT. The whole variable domain, remainder taken from reference TRBV5-1 and TRBJ2-3, is KAGVTQTPRYLIKTRGQQVTLSCSPISGHRSVSWYQQTPGQGLQFLFEYFSETQRNKGNFPGRFSGRQFSNSRSEMNVSTLELGDSALYLCASSSNPMGHGGGTEAYFGPGTRLTVL.

The CDR3 DNA follows: TGTGCCACCAGTGATTTAGGACTAGCGGGAGGGCGGGAGACCCAGTACTTC. Translation: CATSDLGLAGGRETQYF. The V call is TRBV24-1, the J call TRBJ2-5; 15 bases fit TRBD2. The CDR3 consists of 17 residues. Germline trimming cut 1 base from V and 5 bases from J; bases unmatched to any gene: 4. Germline V gives CDR1 KGHDR, CDR2 SFDVKD.